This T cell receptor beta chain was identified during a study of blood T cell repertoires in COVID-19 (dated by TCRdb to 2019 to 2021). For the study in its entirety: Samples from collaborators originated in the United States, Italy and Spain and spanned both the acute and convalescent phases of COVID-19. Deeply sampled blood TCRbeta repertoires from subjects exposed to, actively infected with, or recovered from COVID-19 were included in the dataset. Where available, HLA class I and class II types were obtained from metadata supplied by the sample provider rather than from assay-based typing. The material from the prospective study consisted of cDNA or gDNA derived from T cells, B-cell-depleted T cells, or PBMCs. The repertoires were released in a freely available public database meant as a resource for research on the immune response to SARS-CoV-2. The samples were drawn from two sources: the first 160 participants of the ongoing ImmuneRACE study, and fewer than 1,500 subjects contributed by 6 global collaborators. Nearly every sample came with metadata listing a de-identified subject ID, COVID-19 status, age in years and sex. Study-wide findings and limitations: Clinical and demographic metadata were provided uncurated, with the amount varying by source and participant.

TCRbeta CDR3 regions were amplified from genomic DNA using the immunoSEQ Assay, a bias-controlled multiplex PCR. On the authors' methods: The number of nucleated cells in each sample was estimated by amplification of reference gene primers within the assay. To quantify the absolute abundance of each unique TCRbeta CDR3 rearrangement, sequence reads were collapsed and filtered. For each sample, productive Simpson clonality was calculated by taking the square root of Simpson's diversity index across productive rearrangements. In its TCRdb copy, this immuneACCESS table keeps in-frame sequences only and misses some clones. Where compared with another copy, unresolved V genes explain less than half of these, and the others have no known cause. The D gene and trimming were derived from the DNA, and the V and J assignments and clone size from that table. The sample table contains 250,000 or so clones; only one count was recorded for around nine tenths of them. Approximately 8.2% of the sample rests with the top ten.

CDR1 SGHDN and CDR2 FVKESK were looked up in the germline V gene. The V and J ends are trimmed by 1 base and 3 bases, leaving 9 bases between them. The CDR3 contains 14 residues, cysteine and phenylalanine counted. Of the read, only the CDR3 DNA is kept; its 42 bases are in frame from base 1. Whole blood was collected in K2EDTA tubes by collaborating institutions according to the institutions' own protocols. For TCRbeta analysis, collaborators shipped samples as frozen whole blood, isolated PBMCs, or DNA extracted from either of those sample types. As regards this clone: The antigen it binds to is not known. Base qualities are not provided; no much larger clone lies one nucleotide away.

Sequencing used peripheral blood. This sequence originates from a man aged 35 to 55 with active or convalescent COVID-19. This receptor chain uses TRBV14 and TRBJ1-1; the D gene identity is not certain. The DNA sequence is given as TGTGCCAGCAGCCAAGTTTTCAGGCACACTGAAGCTTTCTTT. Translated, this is CASSQVFRHTEAFF.